This T cell receptor beta chain was obtained from a study of blood T cell repertoires in COVID-19. Across the study: COVID-19 samples from acute and convalescent phases originated in the United States, Italy and Spain. In each case, the material was cDNA or gDNA derived from T cells, B-cell-depleted T cells, or PBMCs.

In the original workflow: For nucleated cells, counts were estimated from reference gene primer amplification. TCRdb keeps only in-frame clones here, not all; method: immunoSEQ multiplex PCR. V and J calls and clone size are copied from that table; D and trimming were computed from the DNA. The sample holds some 28,000 clones, roughly 87% seen once. Looked up from germline, CDR1 is ENHRY and CDR2 is SYGVKD. The ends lost 6 bases at V and 5 bases at J; junction bases unmatched: 5. The CDR3 runs to 14 residues. The V and J genes are TRBV10-3 and TRBJ2-3; 10 positions agree with TRBD2. Sequencing was carried out using peripheral blood. The sequence derives from a human donor in a cohort sampled during active COVID-19. CDR3 in DNA: TGTGCCATCAGCCTAGCGGGAGTTGGAGATACGCAGTATTTT. It yields the protein CAISLAGVGDTQYF.